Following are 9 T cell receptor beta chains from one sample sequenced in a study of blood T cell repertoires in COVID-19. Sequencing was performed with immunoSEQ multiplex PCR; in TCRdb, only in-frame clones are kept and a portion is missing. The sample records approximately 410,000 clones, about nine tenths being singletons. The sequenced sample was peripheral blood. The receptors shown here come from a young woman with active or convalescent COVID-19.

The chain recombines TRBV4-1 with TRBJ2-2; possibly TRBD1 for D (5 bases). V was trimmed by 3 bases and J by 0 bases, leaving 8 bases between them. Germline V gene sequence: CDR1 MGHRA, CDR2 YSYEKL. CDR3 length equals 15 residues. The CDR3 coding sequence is TGCGCCAGCAGCCAGGGGCAGACGAACACCGGGGAGCTGTTTTTT. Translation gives CASSQGQTNTGELFF.

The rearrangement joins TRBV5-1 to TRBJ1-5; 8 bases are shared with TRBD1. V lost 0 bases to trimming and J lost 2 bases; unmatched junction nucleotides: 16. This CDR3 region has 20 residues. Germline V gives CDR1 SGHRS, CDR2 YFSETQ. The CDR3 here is CASSLVDSRGLQRGNQPQHF. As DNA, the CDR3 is TGCGCCAGCAGCTTGGTTGATTCCAGGGGGCTTCAGAGGGGCAATCAGCCCCAGCATTTT.

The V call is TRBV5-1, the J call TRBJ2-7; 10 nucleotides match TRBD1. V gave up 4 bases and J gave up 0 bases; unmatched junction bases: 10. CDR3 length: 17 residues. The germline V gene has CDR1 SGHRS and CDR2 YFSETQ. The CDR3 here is CASSGSGTGVFSYEQYF. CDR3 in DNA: TGCGCCAGCAGCGGATCCGGGACAGGGGTTTTCTCCTACGAGCAGTACTTC.

The CDR3 loop is CASQRMGSDTQYF. Written as DNA, the CDR3 is TGCGCCAGCCAGCGGATGGGTTCAGATACGCAGTATTTT. The rearrangement uses TRBV5-1 and TRBJ2-3; D perhaps matches TRBD2 (5 bases). Germline V gene sequence: CDR1 SGHRS, CDR2 YFSETQ. This CDR3 spans 13 amino acids. The germline V and J ends were trimmed by 7 bases and 4 bases, with 13 bases remaining between them.

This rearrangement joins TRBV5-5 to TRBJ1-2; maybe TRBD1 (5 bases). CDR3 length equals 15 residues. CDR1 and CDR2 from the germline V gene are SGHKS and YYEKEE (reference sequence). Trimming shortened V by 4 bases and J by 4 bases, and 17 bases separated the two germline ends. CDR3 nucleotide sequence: TGTGCCAGCAGCCTAAACCAGGGTGAAGGCTATGGCTACACCTTC. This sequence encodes CASSLNQGEGYGYTF.

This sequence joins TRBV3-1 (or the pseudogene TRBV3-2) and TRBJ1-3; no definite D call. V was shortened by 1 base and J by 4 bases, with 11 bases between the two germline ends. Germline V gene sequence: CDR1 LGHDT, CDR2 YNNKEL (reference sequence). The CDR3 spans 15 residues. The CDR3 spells CASSQGLGGGNTIYF. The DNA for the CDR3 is TGTGCCAGCAGCCAAGGACTGGGAGGAGGAAACACCATATATTTT.

The CDR3 DNA sequence: TGTGCCAGCACACCCAGCGGGACAGGAGCTTTCTTT. The encoded protein is CASTPSGTGAFF. The J gene is TRBJ1-1, the V gene TRBV2, with TRBD1 matching over 8 bases. Germline assignment: CDR1 SNHLY and CDR2 FYNNEI. J lost 10 bases, V lost 7 bases, and 8 bases had no gene match. This CDR3 region has 12 residues.

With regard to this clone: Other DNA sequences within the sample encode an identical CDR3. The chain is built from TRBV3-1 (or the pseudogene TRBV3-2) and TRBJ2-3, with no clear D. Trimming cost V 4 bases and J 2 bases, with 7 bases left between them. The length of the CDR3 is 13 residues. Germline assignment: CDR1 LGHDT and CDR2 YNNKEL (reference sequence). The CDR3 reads CASSPLSTDTQYF. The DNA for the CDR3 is TGTGCCAGCAGCCCGTTATCCACAGATACGCAGTATTTT.

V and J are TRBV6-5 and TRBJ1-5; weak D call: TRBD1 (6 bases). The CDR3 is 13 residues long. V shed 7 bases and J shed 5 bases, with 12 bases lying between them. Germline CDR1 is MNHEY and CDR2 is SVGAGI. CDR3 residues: CASNRDTYQPQHF. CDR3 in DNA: TGTGCCAGCAACCGGGACACCTATCAGCCCCAGCATTTT.